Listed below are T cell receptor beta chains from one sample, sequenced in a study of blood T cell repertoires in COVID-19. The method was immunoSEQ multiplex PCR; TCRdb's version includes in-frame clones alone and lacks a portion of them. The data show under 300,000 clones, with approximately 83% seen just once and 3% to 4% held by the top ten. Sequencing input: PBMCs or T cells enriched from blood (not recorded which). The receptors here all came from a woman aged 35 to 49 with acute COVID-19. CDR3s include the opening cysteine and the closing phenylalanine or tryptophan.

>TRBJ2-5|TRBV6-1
CASSEYGLAGVRGETQYF
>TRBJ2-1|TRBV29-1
CSHGPDRAYNEQFF
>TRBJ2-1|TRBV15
CATSRDPAGALNEQFF
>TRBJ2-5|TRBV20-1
CSASSRETQYF
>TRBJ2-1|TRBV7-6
CASSLNSGTLRFF
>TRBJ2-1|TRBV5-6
CASSSMSLRDLGNEQFF
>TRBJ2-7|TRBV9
CASSPSAGEREQYF
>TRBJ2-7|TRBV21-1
CASSTPGTGCLHEQYF
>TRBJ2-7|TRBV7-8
CASSSSDTVSYEQYF
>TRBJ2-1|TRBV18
CASSPGQGPYNEQFF
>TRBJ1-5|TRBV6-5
CASNTKDSSNQPQHF
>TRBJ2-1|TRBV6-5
CASTGLAGIYNEQFF
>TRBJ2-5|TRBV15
CATSRESQGIQETQYF
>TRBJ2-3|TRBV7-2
CASSQGTGLTDTQYF
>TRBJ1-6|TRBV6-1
CASSEGQGFSPLHF
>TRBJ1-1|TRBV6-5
CASSPQMRAEAFF
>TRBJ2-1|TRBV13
CASSSRGNEQFF
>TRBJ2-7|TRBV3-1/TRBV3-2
CASSQGDSLPYEQYF
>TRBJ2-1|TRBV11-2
CASSLPTTPGLAGRGEQFF
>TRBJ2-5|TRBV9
CASSSPRLGTGHGETQYF
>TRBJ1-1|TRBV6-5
CASVASGVTEAFF
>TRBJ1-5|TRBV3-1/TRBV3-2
CASSQDRDQPQHF
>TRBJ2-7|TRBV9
CASSPHQSGYEQYF
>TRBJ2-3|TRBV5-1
CASNLVLAGTDTQYF
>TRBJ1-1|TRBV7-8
CASSPQGAGRNTEAFF
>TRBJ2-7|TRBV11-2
CASSFPTGGPVEQYF
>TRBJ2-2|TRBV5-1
CASSLGVSGELFF
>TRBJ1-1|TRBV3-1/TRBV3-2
CASSQGPNTEAFF
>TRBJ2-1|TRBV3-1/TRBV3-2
CASSQEPSGQLNEQFF
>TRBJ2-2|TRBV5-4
CASSLPSAGGKGELFF
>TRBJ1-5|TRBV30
CAWSPGTGGNQPQHF
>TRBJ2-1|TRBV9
CASSVGNTYNEQFF
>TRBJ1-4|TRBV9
CASSNTVGTLPYEKLFF
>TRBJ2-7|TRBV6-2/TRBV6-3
CASSLAHEQYF
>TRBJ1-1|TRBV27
CASSLGGGNTEAFF
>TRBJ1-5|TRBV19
CASSDRGWNQPQHF
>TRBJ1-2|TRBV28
CASSMANQGFGGYTF
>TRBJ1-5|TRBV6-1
CASSEVGRGTNQPQHF
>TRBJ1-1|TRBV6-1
CASSGFTRVVGTEAFF
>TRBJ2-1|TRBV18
CASSLDRVTYNEQFF
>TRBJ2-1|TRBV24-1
CATSDFGQGEREGNEQFF
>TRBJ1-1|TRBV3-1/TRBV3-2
CASSQEVGQGVNTEAFF